These T cell receptor beta chains were read from a single sample in a study of early T cells in non-severe SARS-CoV-2 infection. MiXCR was run by TCRdb on the 5' RACE reads, yielding one entry per CDR3 protein. The table records approximately 15,000 distinct CDR3 sequences, approximately 5.4% of them present only once. Sequenced material: whole blood, taken at baseline. These TCRs come from an adult who was a healthcare worker with PCR-confirmed SARS-CoV-2 infection or an uninfected control (not recorded which). CDR3s include the opening cysteine and the closing phenylalanine or tryptophan. A D gene is named only where the DNA matches it firmly. Clone size is stated in some rows and not others, as once, few, many or a class when expanded.

D gene	clone size	V gene	J gene	CDR3 DNA	CDR3 protein
TRBD1	.	TRBV6-6	TRBJ2-1	TGTGCCAGCAGGCCCCGGGACAGGGGGCACAATGAGCAGTTCTTC	CASRPRDRGHNEQFF
TRBD1	many	TRBV19	TRBJ1-5	TGTGCCAGTAGTCTGGGACAGGGGGGGTATCAGCCCCAGCATTTT	CASSLGQGGYQPQHF
.	.	TRBV6-2/TRBV6-3	TRBJ2-7	TGTGTCAGCAGTTACTCCCGGCGGTCGATCCGGGGCTACGAGCAGTACTTC	CVSSYSRRSIRGYEQYF
.	once	TRBV6-6	TRBJ1-1	TGTGCCAGCACTCTCGCGGCACACGAAGCTTTCTTT	CASTLAAHEAFF
.	many	TRBV19	TRBJ2-1	TGTGCCAGTAGTAACCTAGGTGGGGGCAACAATGAGCAGTTCTTC	CASSNLGGGNNEQFF
TRBD1	many	TRBV12-3/TRBV12-4	TRBJ1-2	TGTGCCAGCAGCTATTCTCACCTGTGGGCAGGGGGCAACTATGGCTACACCTTC	CASSYSHLWAGGNYGYTF
TRBD1	.	TRBV4-1	TRBJ2-4	TGCGCCAGCAGCCAACAGGGACAGGGTAACATTCAGTACTTC	CASSQQGQGNIQYF
.	many	TRBV2	TRBJ1-4	TGTGCCAGCAAAGCCCAGTCCGATGAAAAACTGTTTTTT	CASKAQSDEKLFF
.	.	TRBV5-5	TRBJ1-1	TGTGCCAGCAGCTGGAGTACAGTCCCTAAGAACACTGAAGCTTTCTTT	CASSWSTVPKNTEAFF
.	.	TRBV7-9	TRBJ2-6	TGTGCCAGCACCCTGGGGGACTCAAGTTCTGGGGCCAACGTCCTGACTTTC	CASTLGDSSSGANVLTF
TRBD2	many	TRBV20-1	TRBJ2-7	TGCAGTGCTAGATCGGCGGGGGGGATTTACGAGCAGTACTTC	CSARSAGGIYEQYF
.	medium-sized	TRBV27	TRBJ2-5	TGTGCCAGCAGCACCGACAGGGAGACCCAGTACTTC	CASSTDRETQYF
.	many	TRBV11-3	TRBJ2-1	TGTGCCAGCAGCTCCACCCCTGGGACAAACAATGAGCAGTTCTTC	CASSSTPGTNNEQFF
TRBD1	few	TRBV5-1	TRBJ2-3	TGCGCCAGCAGCTTGGCCGGGACAGTAACAGATACGCAGTATTTT	CASSLAGTVTDTQYF
.	many	TRBV7-6	TRBJ1-1	TGTGCCAGCAGCTTCGAGGGACTGAAGAACACTGAAGCTTTCTTT	CASSFEGLKNTEAFF
TRBD1	.	TRBV10-3	TRBJ2-3	TGTGCCATCAGTCGGGACAGGGAAACAGATACGCAGTATTTT	CAISRDRETDTQYF
.	.	TRBV29-1	TRBJ1-1	TGCAGCGCTAGAGGACAAAGTGAAGCTTTCTTT	CSARGQSEAFF
TRBD2	.	TRBV6-2/TRBV6-3	TRBJ2-2	TGTGCCAGCCTGACTAGCGGGGCGGTAGGATTCGGGGAGCTGTTTTTT	CASLTSGAVGFGELFF
TRBD2	.	TRBV18	TRBJ2-3	TGTGCCAGCTCACCATTAGCGGGGGGCCCCACAGATACGCAGTATTTT	CASSPLAGGPTDTQYF
.	many	TRBV5-1	TRBJ2-5	TGCGCCAGCAGCTCGGGACACCTTCAAGAGACCCAGTACTTC	CASSSGHLQETQYF
.	many	TRBV7-8	TRBJ2-7	TGTGCCAGCAGCTTAGCGGAAGCTCGCTACGAGCAGTACTTC	CASSLAEARYEQYF
.	few	TRBV20-1	TRBJ2-3	TGCAGTGCAACAAGCCAGAGACAGACAATCTACACAGATACGCAGTATTTT	CSATSQRQTIYTDTQYF
.	many	TRBV6-5	TRBJ1-2	TGTGCCAGCAGTGCCAGGGAGGGTGATGGCTACACCTTC	CASSAREGDGYTF
.	many	TRBV7-8	TRBJ2-5	TGTGCCAGCAGTCCTCAGGCCGGCTTTGGGACCCAGTACTTC	CASSPQAGFGTQYF
TRBD2	medium-sized	TRBV29-1	TRBJ2-1	TGCAGCGTCCCGGGACTAGGAGATGAGCAGTTCTTC	CSVPGLGDEQFF
.	many	TRBV11-3	TRBJ2-1	TGTGCCAGCAGCTTACATCGGGGGCTAGACGAGCAGTTCTTC	CASSLHRGLDEQFF
.	medium-sized	TRBV4-3	TRBJ1-4	TGCGCCAGCAGCCAAGATATGGCGACTAATGAAAAACTGTTTTTT	CASSQDMATNEKLFF
.	many	TRBV6-6	TRBJ2-7	TGTGCCAGCAGTTACACCCCCCCAGGGAGTAGCTCCTACGAGCAGTACTTC	CASSYTPPGSSSYEQYF
TRBD1	many	TRBV10-3	TRBJ1-6	TGTGCCACCTCCGAGTTGGACAGGACCAATTCACCCCTCCACTTT	CATSELDRTNSPLHF
.	many	TRBV2	TRBJ1-4	TGTGCCTACAGCGACGCAACTAATGAAAAACTGTTTTTT	CAYSDATNEKLFF
.	many	TRBV25-1	TRBJ1-1	TGTGCCAGCATATCCCAGGGTCGAGCTTTCTTT	CASISQGRAFF
.	many	TRBV3-1	TRBJ1-2	TGTGCCAGCAGCCTTCGGACAGATCGCTACACCTTC	CASSLRTDRYTF
.	many	TRBV15	TRBJ1-2	TGTGCCACCAGCAGAGATCTGCAGGACTATGGCTACACCTTC	CATSRDLQDYGYTF
.	many	TRBV21-1	TRBJ2-3	TGTGCCAGCAGCAAAGAAATCGGGCTAGCAATGGATACGCAGTATTTT	CASSKEIGLAMDTQYF
.	medium-sized	TRBV7-3	TRBJ2-4	TGTGCCAGCAGCTTAAGTGCCGAAAACATTCAGTACTTC	CASSLSAENIQYF
.	medium-sized	TRBV10-3	TRBJ1-1	TGTGCCACGGGGGACGCCCAAGGCACTGAAGCTTTCTTT	CATGDAQGTEAFF